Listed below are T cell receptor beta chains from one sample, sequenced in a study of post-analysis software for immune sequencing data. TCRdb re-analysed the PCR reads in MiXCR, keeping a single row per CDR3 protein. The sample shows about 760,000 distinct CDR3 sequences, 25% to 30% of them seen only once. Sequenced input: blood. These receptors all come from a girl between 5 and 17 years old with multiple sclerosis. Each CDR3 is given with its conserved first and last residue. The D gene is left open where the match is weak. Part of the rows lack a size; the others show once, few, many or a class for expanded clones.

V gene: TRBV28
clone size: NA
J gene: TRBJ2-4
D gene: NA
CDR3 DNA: TGTGCCAGCAGCCACCCTCGGGGTCTCGACGAGCAGGACTTC
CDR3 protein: CASSHPRGLDEQDF

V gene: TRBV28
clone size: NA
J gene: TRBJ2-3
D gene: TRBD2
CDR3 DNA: TGTGCCAGCAGTTTCCCCGGAGTAGCGGGGGTCCAGGATACGCAGTATTTT
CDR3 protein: CASSFPGVAGVQDTQYF

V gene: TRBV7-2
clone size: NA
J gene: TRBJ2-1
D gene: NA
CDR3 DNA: TGTGCCAGCAGCCAGGGCGGCGGGGAGCTGTTCTTC
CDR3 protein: CASSQGGGELFF

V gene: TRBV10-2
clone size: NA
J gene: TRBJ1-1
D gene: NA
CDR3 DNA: TGCGCCAGCAGTGAGATTCCGGGGGGCACTGAAGCTTTCTTT
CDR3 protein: CASSEIPGGTEAFF

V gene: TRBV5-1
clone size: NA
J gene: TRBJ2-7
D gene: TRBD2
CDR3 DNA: TGCGCCAGCAGCACCCTGACTAGCGGGAGGGCCAGTGAGCAGTACTTC
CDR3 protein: CASSTLTSGRASEQYF

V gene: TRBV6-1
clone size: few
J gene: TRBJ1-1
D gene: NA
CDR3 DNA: TGTGCCAGCAGGGGCCTGGGTCCGAACACTGAAGCTTTCTTT
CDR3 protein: CASRGLGPNTEAFF

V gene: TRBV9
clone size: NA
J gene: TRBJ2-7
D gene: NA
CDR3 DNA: TGTGCCAGCAGCGTGGACGCATTGGTGGGCGAGCAGTACTTC
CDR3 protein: CASSVDALVGEQYF

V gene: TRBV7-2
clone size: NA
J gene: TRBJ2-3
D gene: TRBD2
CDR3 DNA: TGTGCCAGCAGCTTAGCTGGGCGGGGGGGCGCAGATACGCAGTATTTT
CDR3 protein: CASSLAGRGGADTQYF

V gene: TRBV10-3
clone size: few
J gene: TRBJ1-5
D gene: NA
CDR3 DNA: TGTGCCATCAGTGAGAGTACCCTGGATCAGCCCCAGCATTTT
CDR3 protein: CAISESTLDQPQHF

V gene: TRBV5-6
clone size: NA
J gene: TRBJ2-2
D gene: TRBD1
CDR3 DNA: TGTGCCAGCAGCTTTGGGACAGGGGACACCGGGGAGCGGTTTTTT
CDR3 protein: CASSFGTGDTGERFF

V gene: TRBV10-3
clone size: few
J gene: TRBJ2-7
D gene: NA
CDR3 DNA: TGTGCCATCTCAATTCCGGGGAATTTCTACGAGCAGTACTTC
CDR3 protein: CAISIPGNFYEQYF

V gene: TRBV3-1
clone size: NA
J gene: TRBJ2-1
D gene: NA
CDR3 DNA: TGTGCCAGCAGCCAAGACGCGGCGGGAGAGCAGTTCTTC
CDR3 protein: CASSQDAAGEQFF

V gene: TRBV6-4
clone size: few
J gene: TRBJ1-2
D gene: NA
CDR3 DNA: TGTGCCAGCAGTGATCGGGGAGGTGGTACTGCTGGCTACACCTTC
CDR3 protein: CASSDRGGGTAGYTF

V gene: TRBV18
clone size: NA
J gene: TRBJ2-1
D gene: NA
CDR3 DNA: TGTGCCAGCTCACCAACCAGGTCTACTGAGACCCAGTTCTTC
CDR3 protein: CASSPTRSTETQFF

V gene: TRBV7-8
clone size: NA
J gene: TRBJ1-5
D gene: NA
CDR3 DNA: TGTGCCAGCAGCTTATACGGGAATCAGCCCCAGCATTTT
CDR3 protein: CASSLYGNQPQHF

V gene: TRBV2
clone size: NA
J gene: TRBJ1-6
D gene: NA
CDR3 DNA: TGTGCCAGCATCCCGGATTTGGGCTCACCCCTCCACTTT
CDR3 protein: CASIPDLGSPLHF

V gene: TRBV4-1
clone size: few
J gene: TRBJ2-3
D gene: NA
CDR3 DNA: TGCGCCAGCAGCCAGCCCCTTAGAGCGGGTCGCACAGATACGCAGTATTTT
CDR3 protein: CASSQPLRAGRTDTQYF

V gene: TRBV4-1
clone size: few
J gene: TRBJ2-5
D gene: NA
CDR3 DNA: TGCGCCAGCAGCCAAGATGGCGGTAGGGAGACCCAGTACTTC
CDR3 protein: CASSQDGGRETQYF

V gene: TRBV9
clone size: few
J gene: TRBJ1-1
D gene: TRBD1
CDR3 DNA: TGTGCCAGCAGCGTTAGACAGGGAACGAACACTGAAGCTTTCTTT
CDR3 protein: CASSVRQGTNTEAFF

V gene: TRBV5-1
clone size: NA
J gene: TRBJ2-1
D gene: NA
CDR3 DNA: TGCGCCAGCAGCCCAGGGACTGCAACCTACAATGAGCAGTTCTTC
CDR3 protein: CASSPGTATYNEQFF

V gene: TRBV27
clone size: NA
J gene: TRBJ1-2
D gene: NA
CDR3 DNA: TGTGCCAGCAGTTTAGGAGAGGGGAGGCATGGAGGCTACACCTTC
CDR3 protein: CASSLGEGRHGGYTF

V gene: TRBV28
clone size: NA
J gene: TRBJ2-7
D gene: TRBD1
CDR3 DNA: TGTGCCAGCAGTTCGACACAGGGGCGACCCAACGAGCAGTACTTC
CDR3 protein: CASSSTQGRPNEQYF

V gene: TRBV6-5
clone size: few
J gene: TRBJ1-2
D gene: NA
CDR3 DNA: TGTGCCAGCAGTTACGGGTCGCAGGGGCCGGGGGGCTACACCTTC
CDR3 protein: CASSYGSQGPGGYTF

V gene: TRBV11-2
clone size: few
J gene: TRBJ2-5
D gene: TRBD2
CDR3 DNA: TGTGCCAGCAGCTTAGTGGGACTAGCGGGAGTTGAGCAGTACTTC
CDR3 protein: CASSLVGLAGVEQYF

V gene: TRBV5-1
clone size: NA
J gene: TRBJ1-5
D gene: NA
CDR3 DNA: TGCGCCAGCAGCTTGGCCGGGATCCACAATCAGCCCCAGCATTTT
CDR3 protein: CASSLAGIHNQPQHF

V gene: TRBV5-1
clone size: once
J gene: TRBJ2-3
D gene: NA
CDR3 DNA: TGCGCCAGCAGCTTGGGATGGGCAGGGCCTACCTCCCGAGATACGCAGTATTTT
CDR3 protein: CASSLGWAGPTSRDTQYF

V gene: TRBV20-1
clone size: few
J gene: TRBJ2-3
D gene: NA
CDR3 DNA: TGCAGTGCTAGGCACAGCGGGCAATTCACAGATACGCAGTATTTT
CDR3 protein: CSARHSGQFTDTQYF

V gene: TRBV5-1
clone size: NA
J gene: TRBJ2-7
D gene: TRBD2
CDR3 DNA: TGCGCCAGCAGCTTGTTGTGGCGGGAGGAAAACGAGCAGTACTTC
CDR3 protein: CASSLLWREENEQYF

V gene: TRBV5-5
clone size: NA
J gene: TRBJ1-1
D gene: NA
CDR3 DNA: TGTGCCAGCAGCCCGGCTGGGGTGGTAACTGAAGCTTTCTTT
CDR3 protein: CASSPAGVVTEAFF

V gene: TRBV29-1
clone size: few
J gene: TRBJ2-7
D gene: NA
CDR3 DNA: TGCAGCGCGCGAGAGGGGAACGAGCAGTACTTC
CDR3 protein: CSAREGNEQYF

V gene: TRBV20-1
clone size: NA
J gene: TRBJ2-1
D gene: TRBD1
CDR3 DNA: TGCAGTGCTACCAGTCGACAGGGGGACGTTCGCAATGAGCAGTTCTTC
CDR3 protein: CSATSRQGDVRNEQFF

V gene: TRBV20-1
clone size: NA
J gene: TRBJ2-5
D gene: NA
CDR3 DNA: TGCAGTGCCCCCGTTGGGGGTCGAGAGACCCAGTACTTC
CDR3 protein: CSAPVGGRETQYF

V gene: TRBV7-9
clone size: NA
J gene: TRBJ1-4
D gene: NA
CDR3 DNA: TGTGCCAGCAGCTTAGTCCAGGGTCCTAATGAAAAACTGTTTTTT
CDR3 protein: CASSLVQGPNEKLFF

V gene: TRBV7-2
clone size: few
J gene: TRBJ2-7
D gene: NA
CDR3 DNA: TGTGCCAGCAGCTCCTACTCCGGGACGACCTACGAGCAGTACTTC
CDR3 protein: CASSSYSGTTYEQYF

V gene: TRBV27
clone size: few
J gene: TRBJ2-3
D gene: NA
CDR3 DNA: TGTGCCAGCAGTTTACTTCGGGGAGTCACAGATACGCAGTATTTT
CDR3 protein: CASSLLRGVTDTQYF

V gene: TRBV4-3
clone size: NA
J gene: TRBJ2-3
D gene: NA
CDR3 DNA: TGCGCCAGCAGCCAGGGACTCCCAAGGCGAGATACGCAGTATTTT
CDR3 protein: CASSQGLPRRDTQYF

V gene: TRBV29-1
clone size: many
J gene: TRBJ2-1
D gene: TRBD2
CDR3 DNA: TGCAGCGTTGCCGGGACTAGCGGGTCTAGGACGCAGTTCTTC
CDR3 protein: CSVAGTSGSRTQFF

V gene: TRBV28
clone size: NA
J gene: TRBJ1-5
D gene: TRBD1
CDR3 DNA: TGTGCCAGCAGTCCTGGGACAGGACTCAATCAGCCCCAGCATTTT
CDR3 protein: CASSPGTGLNQPQHF

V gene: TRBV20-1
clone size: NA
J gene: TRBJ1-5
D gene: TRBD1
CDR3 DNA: TGCAGTGCTAGGCAGGACAGGGGGGGCAATCAGCCCCAGCATTTT
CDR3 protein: CSARQDRGGNQPQHF

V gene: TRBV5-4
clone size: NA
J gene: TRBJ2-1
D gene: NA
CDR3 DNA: TGTGCCAGCAGCGGGGGATGGGGGAGCGATGAGCAGTTCTTC
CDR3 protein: CASSGGWGSDEQFF

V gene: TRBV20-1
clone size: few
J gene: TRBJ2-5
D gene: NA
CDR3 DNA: TGCAGTGGCGAGTGGGACGGACTACAAGAGACCCAGTACTTC
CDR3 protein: CSGEWDGLQETQYF

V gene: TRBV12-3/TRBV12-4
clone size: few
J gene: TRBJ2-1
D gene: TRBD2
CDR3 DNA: TGTGCCAGCAGCCCGAGCGGGAGGGTTGCCAATGAGCAGTTCTTC
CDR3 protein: CASSPSGRVANEQFF

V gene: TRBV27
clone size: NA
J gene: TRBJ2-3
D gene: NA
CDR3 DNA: TGTGCCAGCAGTTATAACGGACCCATTAGCACAGATACGCAGTATTTT
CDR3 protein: CASSYNGPISTDTQYF

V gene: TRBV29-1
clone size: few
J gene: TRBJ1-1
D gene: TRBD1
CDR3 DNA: TGCAGCGTGTCCACAGGGGGCTCTGAAGCTTTCTTT
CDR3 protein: CSVSTGGSEAFF

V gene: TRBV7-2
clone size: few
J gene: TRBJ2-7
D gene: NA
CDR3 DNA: TGTGCCAGCAGCTTGATAGTAAAGTTCCACGAGCAGTACTTC
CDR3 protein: CASSLIVKFHEQYF